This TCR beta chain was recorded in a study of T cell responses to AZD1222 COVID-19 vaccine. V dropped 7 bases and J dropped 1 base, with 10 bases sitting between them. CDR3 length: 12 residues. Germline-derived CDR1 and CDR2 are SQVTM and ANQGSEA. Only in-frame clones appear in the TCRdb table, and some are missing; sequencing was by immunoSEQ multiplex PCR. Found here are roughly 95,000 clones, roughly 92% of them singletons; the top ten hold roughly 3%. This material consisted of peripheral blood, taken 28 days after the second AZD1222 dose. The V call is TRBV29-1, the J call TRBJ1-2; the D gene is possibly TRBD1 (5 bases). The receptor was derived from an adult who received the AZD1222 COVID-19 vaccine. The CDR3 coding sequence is TGCAGCGGCCGGGGGGATAACTATGGCTACACCTTC. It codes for CSGRGDNYGYTF.